Listed here are 20 T cell receptor beta chains from one sample, sequenced in a study of T cell responses to AZD1222 COVID-19 vaccine. Assay used: immunoSEQ multiplex PCR; TCRdb lists only in-frame clones, some missing. The sample has fewer than 200,000 clones; around 88% are singletons. The material was peripheral blood, obtained 28 days after the second AZD1222 dose. Source of these receptors: an adult who received the AZD1222 COVID-19 vaccine.

The V call is TRBV29-1, the J call TRBJ1-2, with 7 bases that match TRBD1. V dropped 1 base and J dropped 6; count of bases not matched to a gene: 8. This CDR3 comprises 14 residues. Germline V lookup: CDR1 SQVTM, CDR2 ANQGSEA. In nucleotides, the CDR3 is TGCAGCGTTGAAGTTCACGACAGGGAGGATGGCTACACCTTC. Translated, it gives CSVEVHDREDGYTF.

The gene calls are TRBV7-8 and TRBJ2-5, with 9 bases aligning to TRBD2. The junction had 12 bases not matched to a gene; V was cut back by 5 bases and J by 5 bases. The CDR3 length is 16 residues. Germline V gene sequence: CDR1 SGHVS, CDR2 FQNEAQ. The CDR3 region is CASSPRGAGGLETQYF. The CDR3 DNA follows: TGTGCCAGCAGCCCCCGGGGAGCGGGGGGCCTGGAGACCCAGTACTTC.

This clone was recorded a few times. J is TRBJ1-1 and V is TRBV28; D remains unclear. CDR1 MDHEN and CDR2 SYDVKM come from the germline V gene. Trimming took 2 bases from V and 2 from J, leaving 3 bases between them. The length of the CDR3 is 12 residues. CDR3 nucleotides: TGTGCCAGCAGTTTACCCAACACTGAAGCTTTCTTT. Its translation is CASSLPNTEAFF.

This clone was detected only once. The chain has TRBV6-1 and TRBJ2-7, with TRBD1 matching 8 bases. Germline V gene data show CDR1 as MNHNS and CDR2 as SASEGT. This CDR3 is 13 amino acids long. V lost 1 base and J lost 5; bases outside the gene matches: 1. CDR3 sequence: CASSEGTGHEQYF. CDR3 in DNA: TGTGCCAGCAGTGAAGGGACAGGGCACGAGCAGTACTTC.

The rearrangement links TRBV6-5 to TRBJ1-1, with D possibly being TRBD1 (6 bases). Germline CDR1 is MNHEY and CDR2 is SVGAGI. V dropped 6 bases and J dropped 5 bases, with 7 bases sitting between them. This CDR3 spans 11 amino acids. CDR3 nucleotides: TGTGCCAGCAGAGGGGGAACTGAAGCTTTCTTT. Translating it yields CASRGGTEAFF.

This chain connects TRBV7-8 to TRBJ2-1; 7 bases are a match to TRBD2. The CDR3 consists of 13 residues. With 1 base clipped from V and 14 bases from J, the junction kept 8 bases outside the gene matches. CDR1 SGHVS and CDR2 FQNEAQ come from the germline V gene. CDR3: CASSLDKLARKFF. Here the CDR3 DNA reads TGTGCCAGCAGCTTAGATAAACTAGCGAGGAAGTTCTTC.

The V call is TRBV19, the J call TRBJ2-3; D uncertain. This CDR3 region has 16 residues. Germline values: CDR1 LNHDA, CDR2 SQIVND (reference sequence). V was pared by 4 bases and J by 3 bases, with 17 bases between. CDR3 nucleotides: TGTGCCAGTAGTACTCCCGGGTTGAGGCGAACAGATACGCAGTATTTT. Amino acids: CASSTPGLRRTDTQYF.

This rearrangement joins TRBV5-1 to TRBJ2-5; 7 bases align to TRBD1. Germline loops: CDR1 SGHRS, CDR2 YFSETQ. The CDR3 sequence is 17 residues long. V shed 3 bases, J shed 3 bases, and the junction held 14 bases outside the gene matches. This CDR3 is CASSWDPDRVAEETQYF. In nucleotides, the CDR3 is TGCGCCAGCAGCTGGGACCCAGACAGGGTAGCTGAAGAGACCCAGTACTTC.

This sequence joins TRBV5-1 and TRBJ1-2; 12 bases align to TRBD1. CDR3 length: 13 residues. Trimming took 5 bases from V and 4 from J; bases not matched to a gene: 0. Germline lookup yields CDR1 SGHRS and CDR2 YFSETQ. The CDR3 spells CASRGQGAYGYTF. The CDR3 DNA sequence: TGCGCCAGCAGGGGACAGGGGGCCTATGGCTACACCTTC.

The chain recombines TRBV5-1 with TRBJ1-6; 7 nucleotides agree with TRBD1. V shed 1 base and J 6 bases; nucleotides not matched to a gene: 4. This CDR3 has 15 residues. CDR1 and CDR2 from the germline V gene are SGHRS and YFSETQ. The CDR3 nucleotides read TGCGCCAGCAGCTTGACAGGGGAGGGTAATTCACCCCTCCACTTT. This encodes CASSLTGEGNSPLHF. Together with reference TRBV5-1 and TRBJ1-6, the CDR3 gives the full variable domain: KAGVTQTPRYLIKTRGQQVTLSCSPISGHRSVSWYQQTPGQGLQFLFEYFSETQRNKGNFPGRFSGRQFSNSRSEMNVSTLELGDSALYLCASSLTGEGNSPLHFGNGTRLTVT.

The chain has TRBV6-6 and TRBJ1-6; 8 positions agree with TRBD1. The CDR3 covers 14 residues. Trimming took 10 bases from V and 9 from J; bases not matched to a gene: 11. Germline V gene lookup returns CDR1 MNHNY and CDR2 SVGAGI (reference sequence). CDR3 nucleotide sequence: TGTGCCATCCAGGGGGCAGGGGGCATTTCACCCCTCCACTTT. Its protein is CAIQGAGGISPLHF.

This rearrangement joins TRBV11-2 to TRBJ2-3, with TRBD1 matching over 10 bases. With V trimmed by 4 bases and J by 5 bases, 6 bases remained unmatched. CDR3 size: 15 residues. Per the germline V gene, CDR1 is SGHAT and CDR2 is FQNNGV. CDR3 protein: CASSSGTGVRDTQYF. CDR3 bases: TGTGCCAGCAGCTCCGGGACAGGGGTAAGAGATACGCAGTATTTT. The full variable domain, rest sourced from reference TRBV11-2 and TRBJ2-3, is EAGVAQSPRYKIIEKRQSVAFWCNPISGHATLYWYQQILGQGPKLLIQFQNNGVVDDSQLPKDRFSAERLKGVDSTLKIQPAKLEDSAVYLCASSSGTGVRDTQYFGPGTRLTVL.

The V and J genes are TRBV15 and TRBJ2-3, with 11 bases identical to TRBD2. Germline V CDR1 and CDR2: LNHNV, YYDKDF (reference sequence). Trimming cost V 4 bases and J 0 bases; bases outside gene matches: 6. The CDR3 runs 17 residues. This CDR3 reads CATSTLAGGLSTDTQYF. The CDR3 DNA reads as TGTGCCACCAGCACTTTAGCGGGGGGGCTTAGCACAGATACGCAGTATTTT.

This clone was recorded a few times. Other nucleotide sequences in the sample specify the same CDR3. The chain links TRBV18 to TRBJ1-5; 8 bases are a match to TRBD1. The CDR3 runs 15 residues. With V trimmed by 3 bases and J by 2 bases, 3 bases remained unmatched. The V gene's germline CDR1 is KGHSH and CDR2 LQKENI. The CDR3 spells CASSPQGAGNQPQHF. CDR3 DNA sequence: TGTGCCAGCTCACCGCAGGGGGCAGGCAATCAGCCCCAGCATTTT.

The chain joins TRBV6-5 to TRBJ1-4; 9 bases line up with TRBD1. V trimming: 9 bases; J trimming: 5 bases; junction bases outside the gene matches: 7. This CDR3 contains 14 residues. Per the germline V gene, CDR1 is MNHEY and CDR2 is SVGAGI. CDR3 in amino acids: CASSRQGGNEKLFF. The CDR3 DNA reads TGTGCCAGTTCGAGACAGGGGGGGAATGAAAAACTGTTTTTT.

V is TRBV6-1 and J is TRBJ1-3; D is unclear. This CDR3 has 19 residues. Trimming removed 2 bases at V and 0 bases at J, with 20 bases between. Per germline, CDR1 MNHNS and CDR2 SASEGT. The CDR3 nucleotides are TGTGCCAGCAGTGAATTTCGGGCCAGGAGAGTAAGCTCTGGAAACACCATATATTTT. Translation gives CASSEFRARRVSSGNTIYF.

J is TRBJ1-2 and V is TRBV5-1, with D perhaps TRBD1 (5 bases). There are 15 residues in the CDR3. CDR1 and CDR2 (germline): SGHRS, YFSETQ. The ends were cut back, 1 base at V and 0 bases at J, with 10 bases in the middle. This CDR3 is CASSLLDSPNYGYTF. The CDR3 DNA reads as TGCGCCAGCAGCTTGCTCGACAGTCCTAACTATGGCTACACCTTC.

The gene calls are TRBV28 and TRBJ1-1; D gene uncertain. V was clipped by 8 bases and J by 3 bases, with 19 bases between them. This CDR3 contains 15 residues. Looked up from germline, CDR1 is MDHEN and CDR2 is SYDVKM. CDR3 sequence (DNA): TGTGCCAGCTCCTCCCCGGCGGGCCGTTACACTGAAGCTTTCTTT. Translated, it gives CASSSPAGRYTEAFF.

The rearrangement joins TRBV7-3 to TRBJ1-1; D not resolved. Germline loops: CDR1 SGHTA, CDR2 FQGTGA. The CDR3 spans 13 residues. Trimming took off 2 bases at V and 8 bases at J, with 12 bases between the two ends. The CDR3 is CASSLWPSSEAFF. The CDR3 bases are TGTGCCAGCAGCTTATGGCCTAGCAGCGAAGCTTTCTTT.

This clone was counted between two and nine times. V usage is TRBV6-5 and J usage is TRBJ1-6, with D hard to call. V lost 3 bases and J 7 bases, leaving 10 bases between the germline ends. CDR1 and CDR2 (germline): MNHEY, SVGAGI. The CDR3 extends over 14 amino acids. CDR3 amino acids: CASSYNSGNSPLHF. In nucleotides, the CDR3 is TGTGCCAGCAGTTATAATTCGGGAAATTCACCCCTCCACTTT.